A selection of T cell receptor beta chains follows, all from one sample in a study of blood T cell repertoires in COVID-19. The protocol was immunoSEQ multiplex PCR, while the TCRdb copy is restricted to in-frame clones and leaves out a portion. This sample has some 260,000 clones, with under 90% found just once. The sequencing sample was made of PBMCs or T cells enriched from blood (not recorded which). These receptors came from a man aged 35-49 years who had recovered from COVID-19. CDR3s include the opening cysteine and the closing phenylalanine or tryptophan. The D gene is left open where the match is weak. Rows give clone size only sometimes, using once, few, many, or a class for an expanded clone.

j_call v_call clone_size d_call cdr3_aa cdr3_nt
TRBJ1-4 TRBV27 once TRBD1 CASWTGDSTNEKLFF TGTGCCAGTTGGACAGGGGATTCGACTAATGAAAAACTGTTTTTT
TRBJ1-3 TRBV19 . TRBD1 CVESEGQGARDYSGNTIYF TGCGTAGAATCGGAGGGACAGGGGGCCCGAGATTATTCTGGAAACACCATATATTTT
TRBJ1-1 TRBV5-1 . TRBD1 CASSHRSTGDTEAFF TGCGCCAGCAGCCATCGCTCTACAGGGGACACTGAAGCTTTCTTT
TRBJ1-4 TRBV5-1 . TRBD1 CASSLEGQGGEKLFF TGCGCCAGCAGCCTAGAAGGACAGGGAGGAGAAAAACTGTTTTTT
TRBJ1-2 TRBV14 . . CASSSRQVPNYGYTF TGTGCCAGCAGCTCCCGACAGGTTCCAAACTATGGCTACACCTTC
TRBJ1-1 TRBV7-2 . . CASSWRGGVSTEAFF TGTGCCAGCAGCTGGAGAGGAGGGGTGAGCACTGAAGCTTTCTTT
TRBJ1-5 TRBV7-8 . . CASSPREGTSNQPQHF TGTGCCAGCAGCCCCCGGGAGGGGACGAGCAATCAGCCCCAGCATTTT
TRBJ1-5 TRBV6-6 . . CASSYSQGFSNQPQHF TGTGCCAGCAGTTACTCGCAGGGGTTTAGCAATCAGCCCCAGCATTTT
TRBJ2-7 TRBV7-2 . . CASSPSRGSEQYF TGTGCCAGCAGCCCGTCCAGGGGCAGCGAGCAGTACTTC
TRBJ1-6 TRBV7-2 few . CASSLGQYSYNSPLHF TGTGCCAGCAGCTTAGGACAGTACTCCTATAATTCACCCCTCCACTTT
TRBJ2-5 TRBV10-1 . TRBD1 CASSVCRTGVSLGQETQYF TGCGCCAGCAGTGTGTGTCGGACAGGTGTATCACTGGGGCAAGAGACCCAGTACTTC
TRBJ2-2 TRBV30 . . CAWNPGGGELFF TGTGCCTGGAACCCCGGGGGCGGGGAGCTGTTTTTT
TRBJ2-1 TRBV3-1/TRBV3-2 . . CAARRGNEQFF TGTGCCGCCCGCAGGGGCAATGAGCAGTTCTTC
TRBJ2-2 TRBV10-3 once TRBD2 CAISESIAGAGTGELFF TGTGCCATCAGTGAGTCGATAGCGGGAGCAGGAACCGGGGAGCTGTTTTTT
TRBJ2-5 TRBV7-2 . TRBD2 CASGLAGTETQYF TGTGCCAGCGGGCTAGCGGGAACTGAGACCCAGTACTTC
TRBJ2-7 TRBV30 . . CAWSGGGGYEQYF TGTGCCTGGAGTGGCGGGGGCGGCTACGAGCAGTACTTC
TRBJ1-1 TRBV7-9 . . CASSPQGPTEAFF TGTGCCAGCAGCCCTCAGGGGCCCACTGAAGCTTTCTTT
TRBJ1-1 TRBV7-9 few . CASSIRDNTEAFF TGTGCCAGCAGTATTAGAGATAACACTGAAGCTTTCTTT
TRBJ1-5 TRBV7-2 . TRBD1 CASSLHRGSNQPQHF TGTGCCAGCAGCTTACACAGGGGAAGCAATCAGCCCCAGCATTTT
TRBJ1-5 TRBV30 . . CAWSVQGDQPQHF TGTGCCTGGAGTGTACAGGGCGATCAGCCCCAGCATTTT
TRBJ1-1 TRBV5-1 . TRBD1 CASSFVAGGGNTEAFF TGCGCCAGCAGCTTTGTAGCAGGGGGAGGGAACACTGAAGCTTTCTTT
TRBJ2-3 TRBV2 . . CASIGDTTDTQYF TGTGCCAGCATTGGAGATACCACAGATACGCAGTATTTT
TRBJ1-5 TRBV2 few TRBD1 CASNRGSSNQPQHF TGTGCCAGCAACAGGGGATCGAGCAATCAGCCCCAGCATTTT
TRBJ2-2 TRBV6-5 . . CASSRQPAGELFF TGTGCCAGCAGTCGACAGCCGGCCGGGGAGCTGTTTTTT
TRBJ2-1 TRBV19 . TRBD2 CASSIGSRSGSVYEQFF TGTGCCAGTAGTATAGGGTCTAGGAGCGGGAGTGTATATGAGCAGTTCTTC